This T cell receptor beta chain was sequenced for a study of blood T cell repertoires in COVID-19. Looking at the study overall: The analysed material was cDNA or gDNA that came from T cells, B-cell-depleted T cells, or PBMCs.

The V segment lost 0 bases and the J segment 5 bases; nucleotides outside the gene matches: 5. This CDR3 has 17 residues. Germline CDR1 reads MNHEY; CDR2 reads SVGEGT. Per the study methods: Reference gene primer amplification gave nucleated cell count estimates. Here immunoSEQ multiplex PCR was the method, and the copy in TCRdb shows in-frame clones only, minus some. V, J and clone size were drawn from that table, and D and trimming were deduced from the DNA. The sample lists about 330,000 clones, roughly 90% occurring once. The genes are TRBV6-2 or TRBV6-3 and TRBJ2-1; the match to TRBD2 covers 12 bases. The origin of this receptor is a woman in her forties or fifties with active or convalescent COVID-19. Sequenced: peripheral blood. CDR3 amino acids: CASSYSLAGGFDNEQFF. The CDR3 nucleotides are TGTGCCAGCAGTTACTCACTAGCGGGAGGCTTTGACAATGAGCAGTTCTTC.